This is a list of T cell receptor beta chains from one sample in a study of cytomegalovirus exposure and HLA in healthy donors. Measured with immunoSEQ multiplex PCR; TCRdb has only the in-frame clones, and not every one. The table includes more than 100,000 clones, around two thirds detected once. Input material: PBMCs. The receptor source for this set is a woman aged 40 to 50 in good health and CMV-seropositive. CDR3s include the opening cysteine and the closing phenylalanine or tryptophan. The order of the fields is CDR3 protein, CDR3 DNA, clone size, V gene, D gene, J gene. The D gene is left open where the match is weak. Where a row states a size, it is once, few, many or the class of an expanded clone; other rows omit it.

CDR3aa: CASSRTGNTGELFF
CDR3nt: TGTGCCAGCAGCCGGACAGGGAACACCGGGGAGCTGTTTTTT
abundance: -
v_gene: TRBV6-1
d_gene: TRBD1
j_gene: TRBJ2-2

CDR3aa: CASSLSSGDRTDTQYF
CDR3nt: TGTGCCAGCAGCTTAAGTAGCGGGGATCGCACAGATACGCAGTATTTT
abundance: once
v_gene: TRBV7-6
d_gene: TRBD2
j_gene: TRBJ2-3

CDR3aa: CASSLLDTGELFF
CDR3nt: TGTGCCAGCAGCTTACTCGACACCGGGGAGCTGTTTTTT
abundance: few
v_gene: TRBV11-3
d_gene: -
j_gene: TRBJ2-2

CDR3aa: CASSVEVYPRSGANVLTF
CDR3nt: TGTGCCAGCAGCGTCGAGGTCTACCCCCGCTCTGGGGCCAACGTCCTGACTTTC
abundance: -
v_gene: TRBV9
d_gene: -
j_gene: TRBJ2-6

CDR3aa: CSVETLAELRGTGELFF
CDR3nt: TGCAGCGTTGAAACACTAGCGGAACTCCGTGGCACCGGGGAGCTGTTTTTT
abundance: -
v_gene: TRBV29-1
d_gene: TRBD2
j_gene: TRBJ2-2

CDR3aa: CASSPRVFQPQHF
CDR3nt: TGTGCCAGCAGCCCCAGGGTCTTTCAGCCCCAGCATTTT
abundance: -
v_gene: TRBV28
d_gene: -
j_gene: TRBJ1-5

CDR3aa: CASDRLAENNEQFF
CDR3nt: TGTGCCAGCGACAGACTAGCGGAAAACAATGAGCAGTTCTTC
abundance: few
v_gene: TRBV6-5
d_gene: TRBD2
j_gene: TRBJ2-1

CDR3aa: CASSIGQGRKAFF
CDR3nt: TGTGCCAGTAGTATTGGACAGGGGAGAAAAGCTTTCTTT
abundance: -
v_gene: TRBV19
d_gene: TRBD1
j_gene: TRBJ1-1

CDR3aa: CSTAGTSFYEQYF
CDR3nt: TGTTCAACGGCGGGGACTAGCTTTTACGAGCAGTACTTC
abundance: -
v_gene: TRBV6-1
d_gene: TRBD2
j_gene: TRBJ2-7

CDR3aa: CASSQGSGGSRSNQPQHF
CDR3nt: TGTGCCAGCAGCCAAGGGTCCGGCGGGTCTAGGAGCAATCAGCCCCAGCATTTT
abundance: -
v_gene: TRBV4-2
d_gene: -
j_gene: TRBJ1-5

CDR3aa: CASSYPSQGVGADTQYF
CDR3nt: TGTGCCAGCAGCTACCCCTCCCAGGGGGTGGGTGCAGATACGCAGTATTTT
abundance: few
v_gene: TRBV5-4
d_gene: TRBD1
j_gene: TRBJ2-3

CDR3aa: CASSHWGRGGDEQFF
CDR3nt: TGTGCCAGCAGCCATTGGGGGCGGGGGGGGGATGAGCAGTTCTTC
abundance: -
v_gene: TRBV5-4
d_gene: TRBD2
j_gene: TRBJ2-1

CDR3aa: CATSSALDKSQPQHF
CDR3nt: TGTGCCACCAGCAGCGCCTTGGACAAGAGCCAGCCCCAGCATTTT
abundance: -
v_gene: TRBV15
d_gene: -
j_gene: TRBJ1-5

CDR3aa: CASRTLGLAGGGYEQYF
CDR3nt: TGTGCCAGCAGGACCCTTGGACTAGCGGGAGGAGGGTACGAGCAGTACTTC
abundance: few
v_gene: TRBV27
d_gene: TRBD2
j_gene: TRBJ2-7

CDR3aa: CASSLAPSGGGSYNEQFF
CDR3nt: TGTGCCAGCAGCTTGGCCCCTAGCGGGGGGGGATCCTACAATGAGCAGTTCTTC
abundance: -
v_gene: TRBV5-4
d_gene: TRBD2
j_gene: TRBJ2-1

CDR3aa: CASSPRAGGDGYGYTF
CDR3nt: TGTGCCAGTAGTCCTCGGGCAGGGGGTGACGGCTATGGCTACACCTTC
abundance: -
v_gene: TRBV19
d_gene: TRBD1
j_gene: TRBJ1-2

CDR3aa: CASKSDRGLSETQYF
CDR3nt: TGTGCCAGTAAAAGTGACAGGGGGCTGTCAGAGACCCAGTACTTC
abundance: -
v_gene: TRBV6-1
d_gene: TRBD1
j_gene: TRBJ2-5

CDR3aa: CSVEDKRVDTEAFF
CDR3nt: TGCAGCGTTGAAGATAAGAGGGTCGACACTGAAGCTTTCTTT
abundance: few
v_gene: TRBV29-1
d_gene: -
j_gene: TRBJ1-1

CDR3aa: CASSPGTGIWYYEQYF
CDR3nt: TGTGCCAGCTCACCAGGTACGGGGATATGGTACTACGAGCAGTACTTC
abundance: medium-sized
v_gene: TRBV18
d_gene: -
j_gene: TRBJ2-7

CDR3aa: CAWSVGGHRYTEAFF
CDR3nt: TGTGCCTGGAGTGTGGGGGGTCATAGGTACACTGAAGCTTTCTTT
abundance: once
v_gene: TRBV30
d_gene: -
j_gene: TRBJ1-1

CDR3aa: CASTSQNTGELFF
CDR3nt: TGTGCCAGTACTAGCCAGAACACCGGGGAGCTGTTTTTT
abundance: -
v_gene: TRBV19
d_gene: -
j_gene: TRBJ2-2

CDR3aa: CASSESREEAYEQYF
CDR3nt: TGTGCCAGCAGTGAGTCGCGGGAGGAGGCTTACGAGCAGTACTTC
abundance: medium-sized
v_gene: TRBV25-1
d_gene: TRBD2
j_gene: TRBJ2-7

CDR3aa: CSSSPLPDSPLHF
CDR3nt: TGTTCCAGCAGCCCCCTTCCGGATTCACCCCTCCACTTT
abundance: few
v_gene: TRBV7-9
d_gene: -
j_gene: TRBJ1-6

CDR3aa: CASSIGIRDRPPGELFF
CDR3nt: TGTGCCAGTAGTATAGGAATAAGGGACAGACCCCCCGGGGAGCTGTTTTTT
abundance: -
v_gene: TRBV19
d_gene: TRBD1
j_gene: TRBJ2-2

CDR3aa: CASSSGTGVVETQYF
CDR3nt: TGTGCCAGCAGTTCCGGGACAGGGGTTGTGGAGACCCAGTACTTC
abundance: -
v_gene: TRBV6-5
d_gene: TRBD1
j_gene: TRBJ2-5

CDR3aa: CASSIERGGYTF
CDR3nt: TGTGCCAGTAGCATCGAGAGAGGCGGCTACACCTTC
abundance: -
v_gene: TRBV19
d_gene: -
j_gene: TRBJ1-2

CDR3aa: CASSQGTGATGELFF
CDR3nt: TGCGCCAGCAGCCAAGGGACAGGGGCCACCGGGGAGCTGTTTTTT
abundance: -
v_gene: TRBV5-1
d_gene: TRBD1
j_gene: TRBJ2-2

CDR3aa: CASSQARRGEAFF
CDR3nt: TGTGCCAGCAGCCAAGCCCGCAGAGGTGAAGCTTTCTTT
abundance: -
v_gene: TRBV14
d_gene: -
j_gene: TRBJ1-1

CDR3aa: CASSLAQGPSTDTQYF
CDR3nt: TGCGCCAGCAGCTTGGCGCAGGGGCCGTCCACAGATACGCAGTATTTT
abundance: -
v_gene: TRBV5-1
d_gene: -
j_gene: TRBJ2-3

CDR3aa: CASSDDRDTGELFF
CDR3nt: TGTGCCAGCAGTGACGACAGGGACACCGGGGAGCTGTTTTTT
abundance: many
v_gene: TRBV6-4
d_gene: TRBD1
j_gene: TRBJ2-2

CDR3aa: CASSPQETQYF
CDR3nt: TGCGCCAGCAGCCCTCAGGAGACCCAGTACTTC
abundance: -
v_gene: TRBV5-1
d_gene: -
j_gene: TRBJ2-5

CDR3aa: CASSEGVASSYEQYF
CDR3nt: TGTGCCAGCAGTGAAGGAGTAGCCTCGTCCTACGAGCAGTACTTC
abundance: -
v_gene: TRBV25-1
d_gene: -
j_gene: TRBJ2-7

CDR3aa: CASSLSGSSTDTQYF
CDR3nt: TGTGCCAGCAGCCTAAGCGGCTCTAGCACAGATACGCAGTATTTT
abundance: -
v_gene: TRBV5-6
d_gene: -
j_gene: TRBJ2-3

CDR3aa: CASSERGHEQYF
CDR3nt: TGCGCCAGCAGTGAAAGGGGCCACGAGCAGTACTTC
abundance: -
v_gene: TRBV10-2
d_gene: -
j_gene: TRBJ2-7

CDR3aa: CASSADPGQGANEQYF
CDR3nt: TGTGCCAGCAGCGCCGATCCGGGACAGGGGGCCAACGAGCAGTACTTC
abundance: -
v_gene: TRBV13
d_gene: TRBD1
j_gene: TRBJ2-7

CDR3aa: CASSYSNLQREQFF
CDR3nt: TGTGCCAGCAGTTACTCGAATCTCCAGCGCGAGCAGTTCTTC
abundance: -
v_gene: TRBV6-5
d_gene: -
j_gene: TRBJ2-1

CDR3aa: CASSLSTDTQYF
CDR3nt: TGTGCCAGCTCACTAAGCACAGATACGCAGTATTTT
abundance: -
v_gene: TRBV18
d_gene: -
j_gene: TRBJ2-3

CDR3aa: CASSSAGYHEQYF
CDR3nt: TGCGCCAGCAGCTCGGCAGGGTACCACGAGCAGTACTTC
abundance: -
v_gene: TRBV5-1
d_gene: -
j_gene: TRBJ2-7

CDR3aa: CASSGDSGRNIQYF
CDR3nt: TGTGCCAGTAGTGGGGACTCTGGGAGGAACATTCAGTACTTC
abundance: -
v_gene: TRBV19
d_gene: -
j_gene: TRBJ2-4

CDR3aa: CASSVDDGQGFRYNSPLHF
CDR3nt: TGTGCCAGCAGCGTAGATGATGGACAGGGGTTCCGATATAATTCACCCCTCCACTTT
abundance: -
v_gene: TRBV9
d_gene: TRBD1
j_gene: TRBJ1-6

CDR3aa: CASIHRGQETQYF
CDR3nt: TGTGCCAGCATCCACAGGGGTCAAGAGACCCAGTACTTC
abundance: -
v_gene: TRBV5-6
d_gene: TRBD1
j_gene: TRBJ2-5

CDR3aa: CAWSVSGQGAETQYF
CDR3nt: TGTGCCTGGAGTGTGTCCGGACAGGGGGCAGAGACCCAGTACTTC
abundance: -
v_gene: TRBV30
d_gene: TRBD1
j_gene: TRBJ2-5

CDR3aa: CASSPRRSGTKNTEAFF
CDR3nt: TGTGCCAGTAGCCCTCGCCGGTCAGGGACAAAGAACACTGAAGCTTTCTTT
abundance: -
v_gene: TRBV19
d_gene: -
j_gene: TRBJ1-1

CDR3aa: CASSLLPGTDTQYF
CDR3nt: TGTGCCAGCAGCTTACTCCCGGGCACAGATACGCAGTATTTT
abundance: -
v_gene: TRBV7-2
d_gene: -
j_gene: TRBJ2-3

CDR3aa: CASSFWRGGDTQYF
CDR3nt: TGTGCCAGCAGCTTCTGGCGGGGGGGCGATACGCAGTATTTT
abundance: -
v_gene: TRBV7-9
d_gene: TRBD2
j_gene: TRBJ2-3

CDR3aa: CASSVGQAYEQYF
CDR3nt: TGTGCCAGCAGTGTTGGACAGGCCTACGAGCAGTACTTC
abundance: -
v_gene: TRBV6-1
d_gene: TRBD1
j_gene: TRBJ2-7

CDR3aa: CASSEGLKTSGYNEQFF
CDR3nt: TGCGCCAGCAGTGAGGGGTTAAAGACTAGCGGCTACAATGAGCAGTTCTTC
abundance: -
v_gene: TRBV10-2
d_gene: TRBD2
j_gene: TRBJ2-1

CDR3aa: CASSASSGRYNEQFF
CDR3nt: TGTGCCAGTAGTGCCTCTAGCGGGCGTTACAATGAGCAGTTCTTC
abundance: few
v_gene: TRBV19
d_gene: TRBD2
j_gene: TRBJ2-1

CDR3aa: CASSLTLGSYEQYF
CDR3nt: TGTGCCAGCAGCTTGACCCTCGGGTCCTACGAGCAGTACTTC
abundance: -
v_gene: TRBV11-2
d_gene: -
j_gene: TRBJ2-7

CDR3aa: CSVYKTGGDGYPF
CDR3nt: TGCAGCGTTTACAAGACAGGGGGGGATGGCTACCCCTTC
abundance: -
v_gene: TRBV29-1
d_gene: TRBD1
j_gene: TRBJ1-2

CDR3aa: CASSLVNRRYEQYF
CDR3nt: TGTGCCAGCAGTTTGGTCAACAGGAGATACGAGCAGTACTTC
abundance: -
v_gene: TRBV28
d_gene: -
j_gene: TRBJ2-7

CDR3aa: CASSKDSEGTGVPYEQYF
CDR3nt: TGTGCCAGCAGCAAAGATAGTGAAGGGACAGGGGTGCCCTACGAGCAGTACTTC
abundance: -
v_gene: TRBV21-1
d_gene: -
j_gene: TRBJ2-7

CDR3aa: CASSLSMTAGKETQYF
CDR3nt: TGTGCCAGCAGTTTATCCATGACCGCCGGGAAAGAGACCCAGTACTTC
abundance: -
v_gene: TRBV27
d_gene: -
j_gene: TRBJ2-5

CDR3aa: CASRPVGSEQYF
CDR3nt: TGTGCCAGTCGACCGGTTGGGAGCGAGCAGTACTTC
abundance: once
v_gene: TRBV2
d_gene: -
j_gene: TRBJ2-7

CDR3aa: CASSSSQRGSTDTQYF
CDR3nt: TGTGCCAGCAGCTCTTCCCAGCGGGGCAGCACAGATACGCAGTATTTT
abundance: -
v_gene: TRBV7-6
d_gene: TRBD2
j_gene: TRBJ2-3

CDR3aa: CASSSGLLETQYF
CDR3nt: TGCGCCAGCAGCTCGGGACTTTTGGAGACCCAGTACTTC
abundance: -
v_gene: TRBV5-1
d_gene: -
j_gene: TRBJ2-5

CDR3aa: CSASLSHEQYF
CDR3nt: TGCAGTGCTAGTCTTTCCCACGAGCAGTACTTC
abundance: -
v_gene: TRBV20-1
d_gene: -
j_gene: TRBJ2-7